The 15 T cell receptor beta chains listed next were all sequenced from one sample in a study of CD8+ T cells in alopecia areata. Sorting of pooled cutaneous lymph node cells was based on CD4, CD8alpha, NKG2D, NKG2ACE and other markers. Extracted from the samples, RNA was reverse transcribed into cDNA to serve as the sequencing template. TCRdb's copy holds only in-frame clones and misses some; the assay was immunoSEQ multiplex PCR. This sample comprises 290,000 or so clones, none seen once only. The sequencing input was CD4+ T cells sorted from a lymph node. Receptors originate from a C3H/HeJ mouse with alopecia areata. MHC haplotype of the strain: H2-k.

This clone has a handful of counts. All gene names here are mouse names. Sequencing ends 4 residues short of the CDR3 end; the germline J gene provides the rest. This chain uses TRBV5 with TRBJ2-2; 8 bases map to TRBD2. CDR1 is LGHNA, CDR2 YNLKQL, per germline (reference sequence). J lost 2 bases, V lost 4 bases, and 3 bases had no gene match. The CDR3 runs to 15 residues. CDR3 DNA, as far as it was read: TGTGCCAGCAGCCTACTGGGGGCGAACACCGGG. This translates into CASSLLGANTG. The entire CDR3 is CASSLLGANTGQLYF.

With regard to this clone: Genes and germline are mouse. The read comes to an end 4 residues before the CDR3 does, leaving the germline J gene to fill in the end. The same CDR3 is also encoded by other DNA sequences in this sample. The chain recombines TRBV5 with TRBJ2-3; 8 bases map to TRBD2. Per germline, CDR1 LGHNA and CDR2 YNLKQL (reference sequence). The CDR3 totals 17 residues. The V gene end was trimmed by 0 bases and the J gene end by 0 bases; junction bases not matched to a gene: 5. The covered CDR3 bases are TGTGCCAGCAGCCAAGATCCTGGGGGGTCTAGTGCAGAA. Translation gives CASSQDPGGSSAE. The entire CDR3 protein is CASSQDPGGSSAETLYF.

As for this clone: Genes and germline come from the mouse. With the read ending 4 residues before the CDR3 end, the germline J gene is used to fill in that end. This chain joins TRBV13-3 and TRBJ1-2; a possible D gene is TRBD1 (6 bases). The CDR3 runs to 15 residues. CDR1 and CDR2 from the germline V gene are NNHDY and SYVADS. The V end was cut by 5 bases, the J end by 0 bases, with 14 bases between. The chain's CDR3 is CASSESGQTNSDYTF. The sequenced CDR3 bases are TGTGCCAGCAGCGAATCCGGACAGACAAACTCC.

This clone was seen ten or more times. The germline and genes are mouse ones. The read terminates 4 residues before the CDR3 end, so the remaining end is supplied by the germline J gene. The chain carries TRBV13-2 and TRBJ2-3; possible D gene TRBD2, 6 bases. The CDR3 consists of 14 residues. V was trimmed by 3 bases and J by 0 bases, leaving 8 bases between them. Germline CDR1 reads NNHNN; CDR2 reads SYGAGS (reference sequence). Partial CDR3 DNA: TGTGCCAGCGGTGTTGGGGGTAGTGCAGAA. This gives the protein CASGVGGSAE. The whole CDR3 protein is CASGVGGSAETLYF.

Worth noting for this clone: Mouse gene names and germline throughout. CDR3: CARTGRDTQYF. The CDR3 DNA, read in part, is TGTGCCAGGACTGGGAGAGAC. The chain joins TRBV13-3 to TRBJ2-5; 7 bases align to TRBD2. The CDR3 end falls 4 residues outside the read, so it is completed with the germline J gene. The CDR3 consists of 11 residues. The germline gives CDR1 NNHDY, CDR2 SYVADS.

Remarks on this clone: Here the gene names and germline are mouse. The CDR3 goes on 4 residues after the read ends, and that part is filled in from the germline J gene. Additional DNA sequences in this sample encode the identical CDR3. The chain joins TRBV19 to TRBJ2-7, with 9 bases identical to TRBD2. Germline-derived CDR1 and CDR2 are FNHDT and SITEND (reference sequence). This CDR3 contains 14 residues. The DNA read from the CDR3 is TGTGCCAGCAGGTCCGGGACTGGGAGTTAT. Its translation is CASRSGTGSY. The CDR3 reads in full as CASRSGTGSYEQYF. The full variable domain, with the rest looked up from reference TRBV19 and TRBJ2-7, is GGIITQTPKFLIGQEGQKLTLKCQQNFNHDTMYWYRQDSGKGLRLIYYSITENDLQKGDLSEGYDASREKKSSFSLTVTSAQKNEMAVFLCASRSGTGSYEQYFGPGTRLTVL.

As concerns this clone: Germline and genes: mouse. The read halts 4 residues ahead of the CDR3 end, with the missing end drawn from the germline J gene. Additional DNA sequences in this sample encode the identical CDR3. The rearrangement joins TRBV13-3 to TRBJ1-2, with 10 bases fitting TRBD1. This CDR3 has 14 residues. V trimming: 5 bases; J trimming: 2 bases; junction bases outside the gene matches: 3. The germline V gene has CDR1 NNHDY and CDR2 SYVADS. Incomplete CDR3 DNA: TGTGCCAGCAGCCGGGACAGGGGTAACTCC. Encoded protein: CASSRDRGNS. The complete CDR3 reads CASSRDRGNSDYTF.

About this clone itself: Here the gene names and germline are mouse. From the germline J gene comes the end of the CDR3, since the read stops 4 residues before it. The chain couples TRBV19 to TRBJ2-1, with 8 bases lining up with TRBD2. The CDR3 extends over 15 amino acids. Per germline, CDR1 FNHDT and CDR2 SITEND (reference sequence). J lost 2 bases, V lost 0 bases, and 1 base had no gene match. CDR3 amino acids: CASSIVGGDYAEQFF. The sequenced CDR3 bases are TGTGCCAGCAGTATAGTGGGGGGGGACTATGCT. The complete variable domain, with remaining parts taken from reference TRBV19 and TRBJ2-1, reads GGIITQTPKFLIGQEGQKLTLKCQQNFNHDTMYWYRQDSGKGLRLIYYSITENDLQKGDLSEGYDASREKKSSFSLTVTSAQKNEMAVFLCASSIVGGDYAEQFFGPGTRLTVL.

This clone was observed a few times. Any gene name here is a mouse gene name. The CDR3 goes on 4 residues after the read ends, and that part is filled in from the germline J gene. This chain joins TRBV1 and TRBJ1-1, with D hard to call. Trimming took off 1 base at V and 1 base at J, with 4 bases between the two ends. Germline V lookup: CDR1 NSQYPW, CDR2 LRSPGD (reference sequence). The length of the CDR3 is 13 residues. CDR3 residues: CTCSAAVNTEVFF. The sequenced CDR3 bases are TGCACCTGCAGTGCAGCAGTAAACACA.

This clone was detected a few times. Gene labels here are mouse ones. The CDR3 extends 4 residues past the end of the read, so its final part is completed from the germline J gene. V and J are TRBV13-1 and TRBJ2-2, with D maybe TRBD2 (6 bases). The V end lost 0 bases, the J end lost 0 bases, and 9 bases lay between the germline ends. The CDR3 has 16 amino acids. Per the germline V gene, CDR1 is NSHNY and CDR2 is SYGAGN. The DNA read from the CDR3 is TGTGCCAGCAGTGATGGGGCTGGGGCAAACACCGGG. Translating it yields CASSDGAGANTG. The entire CDR3 protein is CASSDGAGANTGQLYF.

In its sample, this clone was seen a few times. Gene names follow the mouse nomenclature. Sequencing ends 3 residues short of the CDR3 end; the germline J gene provides the rest. The chain is built from TRBV13-2 and TRBJ1-6; tentative D call: TRBD1 (5 bases). TRBJ1-6 is an open reading frame whose function is uncertain. From germline, CDR1 is NNHNN and CDR2 SYGAGS (reference sequence). The CDR3 totals 15 residues. V gave up 2 bases and J gave up 3 bases, with 9 bases separating them. The CDR3 DNA, read in part, is TGTGCCAGCGGTGAAAAGACAGACTATAATTCGCCC. Its protein is CASGEKTDYNSP. The whole CDR3 is CASGEKTDYNSPLYF.

About this clone itself: Mouse names are used for the genes. The read ends 4 residues before the CDR3 terminus; that terminus is restored from the germline J gene. V usage is TRBV1 and J usage is TRBJ1-2; 9 bases line up with TRBD1. The CDR3 sequence is 15 residues long. Per the germline V gene, CDR1 is NSQYPW and CDR2 is LRSPGD (reference sequence). Germline trimming cut 3 bases from V and 0 bases from J; bases unmatched to any gene: 2. CDR3 amino acids: CTCSATGGSNSDYTF. The CDR3 DNA, read in part, is TGCACCTGCAGTGCCACAGGGGGCTCAAACTCC. The complete variable domain, with remaining parts taken from reference TRBV1 and TRBJ1-2, reads VTLLEQNPRWRLVPRGQAVNLRCILKNSQYPWMSWYQQDLQKQLQWLFTLRSPGDKEVKSLPGADYLATRVTDTELRLQVANMSQGRTLYCTCSATGGSNSDYTFGSGTRLLVI.

In this sample, this clone turned up a few times. Genes and germline come from the mouse. The read falls 3 residues short of the CDR3 end, and the missing part is taken from the germline J gene. The rearrangement joins TRBV1 to TRBJ1-6, with TRBD1 matching 8 bases. TRBJ1-6 is flagged as an ORF with uncertain function. Per germline, CDR1 NSQYPW and CDR2 LRSPGD (reference sequence). This CDR3 has 16 residues. Trimming removed 0 bases from V and 4 bases from J; junction bases left unmatched: 2. The CDR3 sequence is CTCSAEGQEYNSPLYF. Incomplete CDR3 DNA: TGCACCTGCAGTGCAGAGGGACAGGAGTATAATTCGCCC.

With respect to this clone: Each gene name is a mouse one. Coverage ceases 4 residues before the CDR3 finishes, and the germline J gene fills in the end. The chain joins TRBV31 to TRBJ1-2; 7 positions match TRBD1. Trimming cost V 5 bases and J 1 base; bases outside gene matches: 1. Germline CDR1 reads GKSSPN; CDR2 reads SITVG. The CDR3 has 12 amino acids. The CDR3 protein is CAWQGGNSDYTF. The covered CDR3 bases are TGTGCCTGGCAGGGGGGAAACTCC.

Notes on this clone: Gene names refer to mouse genes. The CDR3 extends 4 residues past the end of the read, so its final part is completed from the germline J gene. This chain connects TRBV1 to TRBJ2-3; D perhaps matches TRBD1 (5 bases). This CDR3 contains 15 residues. CDR1 is NSQYPW and CDR2 is LRSPGD in the germline V gene (reference sequence). V was pared by 6 bases and J by 0 bases, with 13 bases between. The sequenced CDR3 bases are TGCACCTGCAGAGTTGACAGCACTAGTGCAGAA. It specifies CTCRVDSTSAE. The whole CDR3 sequence reads CTCRVDSTSAETLYF.